Described below is a single TCR beta chain sequence and its context. What it recognizes is unknown. The sample is drawn from a study of blood T cells in healthy people across ages. Study-wide results and caveats: More naive CD4+ cells and higher diversity marked long-lived donors relative to aged donors.

Primed by a sample-barcoded 5' primer and a J-beta primer mix, a second PCR proceeded for about 6 to 12 cycles. TCRdb fed the 5' RACE reads into MiXCR, producing one record per CDR3 protein. The sample consists of 550,000 to 750,000 distinct CDR3 sequences, over 20% of them appearing once. The length of the CDR3 is 14 residues. CDR1 SNHLY and CDR2 FYNNEI come from the germline V gene. The authors isolated at least 6.5 million PBMCs per sample. The source of this sequence is a man aged 65-85 years in good health. The specimen sequenced was blood. The V call is TRBV2, the J call TRBJ2-5, with 9 bases that match TRBD2. The DNA end lines up better with TRBJ2-7; the J call may be wrong. CDR3 sequence: CASTNLGTSNEQYF. CDR3 sequence (DNA): TGTGCCAGCACGAACTTGGGGACTAGCAACGAGCAGTACTTC.